The 30 T cell receptor beta chains in this list originate from one sample, sequenced in a study of primary melanoma T cells and metastatic recurrence. The table came from immunoSEQ multiplex PCR; TCRdb's copy has only in-frame clones and leaves some out. In the table there are roughly 290 clones, around 84% of which are singletons. The sequencing input was melanoma tumor tissue. These receptors were obtained from a human donor with melanoma.

The chain is built from TRBV18 and TRBJ1-4; tentatively, D is TRBD1 (5 bases). This CDR3 has 15 amino acids. Trimming stripped 8 bases from V and 0 bases from J, with 13 bases between. Per the germline V gene, CDR1 is KGHSH and CDR2 is LQKENI. In DNA, the CDR3 is TGTGCCAGCCACGGGGCGGCTGCAACTAATGAAAAACTGTTTTTT. Translation: CASHGAAATNEKLFF.

The V gene is TRBV28, the J gene TRBJ1-2, with TRBD1 as a possible D gene (6 bases). V was pared by 5 bases and J by 4 bases, with 14 bases between. Germline assignment: CDR1 MDHEN and CDR2 SYDVKM. The CDR3 spans 14 residues. Written as DNA, the CDR3 is TGTGCCAGCAGTAACCAGGGGTCCCTCTATGGCTACACCTTC. The encoded protein is CASSNQGSLYGYTF.

J is TRBJ2-7 and V is TRBV5-1, with 8 bases fitting TRBD1. The CDR3 runs to 14 residues. J gave up 3 bases and V 4 bases, and 6 bases lay outside the gene matches. The germline V gene has CDR1 SGHRS and CDR2 YFSETQ. The CDR3 DNA sequence: TGCGCCAGCAGCGGACAGGGAATAAGCTACGAGCAGTACTTC. Protein product: CASSGQGISYEQYF.

V and J are TRBV6-8 and TRBJ2-7; perhaps TRBD1 as D (6 bases). Germline CDR1 and CDR2: MNHGY and SAAAGT. The germline V and J ends were trimmed by 6 bases and 0 bases, with 9 bases remaining between them. This CDR3 has 13 residues. This chain's CDR3 is CASSWDTSYEQYF. CDR3 nucleotides: TGTGCCAGCAGCTGGGACACCTCCTACGAGCAGTACTTC.

V and J are TRBV30 and TRBJ1-1, with D unclear. The CDR3 is 15 residues long. Trimming removed 2 bases at V and 1 base at J, with 14 bases between. Germline lookup yields CDR1 GTSNPN and CDR2 SVGIG (reference sequence). The CDR3 reads CAWSSYFRANTEAFF. In DNA, the CDR3 is TGTGCCTGGAGTTCTTACTTCCGGGCGAACACTGAAGCTTTCTTT.

The chain has TRBV11-3 and TRBJ1-5; D may be TRBD1 (5 bases). V lost 5 bases, J lost 1 base, and 12 bases lay in between. The CDR3 has 15 amino acids. The germline V gene encodes CDR1 SGHNT and CDR2 YENEEA. CDR3 residues: CASSNGAGSNQPQHF. CDR3 DNA sequence: TGTGCCAGCAGCAATGGAGCAGGGAGCAATCAGCCCCAGCATTTT.

The gene calls are TRBV29-1 and TRBJ1-2; D is possibly TRBD1 (5 bases). V was cut by 4 bases and J by 9 bases, with 18 bases left in between. Germline CDR1 reads SQVTM; CDR2 reads ANQGSEA. This CDR3 region has 13 residues. The CDR3 DNA is TGCAGCGTTGCCGATTCCGGGGCCGCGAGCTACACCTTC. Its protein product is CSVADSGAASYTF.

J is TRBJ1-2 and V is TRBV11-3, with TRBD1 matching 9 bases. The CDR3 has 17 amino acids. CDR1 is SGHNT, CDR2 YENEEA, per germline. The J segment lost 3 bases and the V segment lost 5 bases, leaving 13 bases of the junction unmatched. CDR3 protein: CASSQAGTGLADYGYTF. The CDR3 DNA sequence: TGTGCCAGCAGCCAAGCCGGGACAGGGCTCGCTGACTATGGCTACACCTTC.

The chain couples TRBV30 to TRBJ1-5; unclear D gene. Trimming took 2 bases from V and 0 from J, leaving 5 bases between them. This CDR3 region has 13 residues. Per germline, CDR1 GTSNPN and CDR2 SVGIG (reference sequence). The CDR3 spells CAWSLGSNQPQHF. Written as DNA, the CDR3 is TGTGCCTGGAGTCTGGGTAGCAATCAGCCCCAGCATTTT.

The chain carries TRBV11-3 and TRBJ2-3; weak D call: TRBD2 (6 bases). This CDR3 spans 16 amino acids. Germline assignment: CDR1 SGHNT and CDR2 YENEEA. V lost 1 base and J lost 4, with 15 bases in between. The CDR3 region is CASSLVASVFADTQYF. DNA for the CDR3: TGTGCCAGCAGCTTAGTGGCTAGCGTGTTCGCAGATACGCAGTATTTT.

The V gene is TRBV22-1, the J gene TRBJ1-2. TRBV22-1 is deemed a pseudogene. The CDR3 is made up of 13 amino acids. The CDR3 DNA sequence: TGTGCCAGCAGTTTTGGACGGACCTATGGCTACACCTTC. Protein sequence: CASSFGRTYGYTF.

The V call is TRBV19, the J call TRBJ2-7, with a tentative D call TRBD2 (6 bases). Trimming left V 4 bases short and J 3 bases short, with 7 bases between. CDR3 length: 12 amino acids. Germline V CDR1 and CDR2: LNHDA, SQIVND (reference sequence). CDR3 nucleotides: TGTGCCAGTAGTACCGGGGGCTACGAGCAGTACTTC. As protein: CASSTGGYEQYF.

The V gene is TRBV19, the J gene TRBJ2-5; the D gene is possibly TRBD1 (5 bases). Trimming cost V 5 bases and J 5 bases, with 18 bases left between them. The CDR3 is 15 amino acids. Germline V gives CDR1 LNHDA, CDR2 SQIVND (reference sequence). The CDR3 protein is CASSYGRALSETQYF. CDR3 coding DNA: TGTGCCAGTAGTTATGGCAGGGCGTTGTCGGAGACCCAGTACTTC.

This clone has just a few counts. CDR3 amino acids: CASSVGHSSYNSPLHF. DNA for the CDR3: TGTGCCAGTAGTGTCGGACACAGCTCCTATAATTCACCCCTCCACTTT. The chain joins TRBV19 to TRBJ1-6; D may be TRBD1 (5 bases). This CDR3 has 16 residues. V shed 5 bases and J shed 0 bases, with 11 bases lying between them. Germline loops: CDR1 LNHDA, CDR2 SQIVND (reference sequence).

The chain is built from TRBV6-8 and TRBJ1-6; D remains unclear. The germline V and J ends were trimmed by 2 bases and 2 bases, with 10 bases remaining between them. CDR1 is MNHGY, CDR2 SAAAGT, per germline. The CDR3 contains 16 residues. CDR3: CASSYGGLAYNSPLHF. CDR3 DNA: TGTGCCAGCAGTTACGGAGGGCTCGCCTATAATTCACCCCTCCACTTT.

The chain uses TRBV6-8 and TRBJ2-5; no definite D call. V lost 0 bases, J lost 5 bases, and 7 bases lay in between. The CDR3 runs to 13 residues. The germline V gene encodes CDR1 MNHGY and CDR2 SAAAGT. The CDR3 here is CASSYSFRETQYF. The DNA of the CDR3 is TGTGCCAGCAGTTACTCGTTTCGGGAGACCCAGTACTTC.

The V gene is TRBV6-8, the J gene TRBJ1-5; D perhaps matches TRBD1 (6 bases). The germline V gene encodes CDR1 MNHGY and CDR2 SAAAGT. CDR3 length equals 13 residues. V dropped 7 bases and J dropped 6 bases, with 13 bases sitting between them. The CDR3 region is CASTPGAGQPQHF. CDR3 in DNA: TGTGCCAGCACCCCAGGGGCGGGTCAGCCCCAGCATTTT.

V and J are TRBV25-1 and TRBJ2-2; no reliable D call. The CDR3 is 14 residues long. CDR1 and CDR2 from the germline V gene are MGHDK and SYGVNS. V lost 7 bases and J 1 base, leaving 10 bases between the germline ends. The CDR3 is CASTRDGNTGELFF. The CDR3 region has the DNA TGTGCCAGCACAAGAGACGGGAACACCGGGGAGCTGTTTTTT.

This rearrangement joins TRBV5-1 to TRBJ2-3; D is perhaps TRBD1 or TRBD2 (5 bases each). Germline CDR1 SGHRS, CDR2 YFSETQ. The CDR3 consists of 17 residues. Trimming removed 0 bases from V and 2 bases from J, with 16 bases in between. The CDR3 nucleotides read TGCGCCAGCAGCTTGGCCTTGGGACCGCAAGCCACAGATACGCAGTATTTT. Translating gives CASSLALGPQATDTQYF.

This clone was recorded once. The rearrangement links TRBV6-7 to TRBJ2-5; D possibly corresponds to TRBD2 (7 bases). TRBV6-7 belongs to the ORF category, with a function that is uncertain. The V end was cut by 4 bases, the J end by 5 bases, with 20 bases between. This CDR3 contains 16 residues. CDR3 amino acids: CASSWVIGGQEETQYF. As DNA, the CDR3 is TGTGCCAGCAGTTGGGTAATCGGGGGGCAGGAGGAGACCCAGTACTTC.

The chain employs TRBV19 and TRBJ1-5; tentative D call: TRBD1 (6 bases). Per the germline V gene, CDR1 is LNHDA and CDR2 is SQIVND (reference sequence). The V end was cut by 2 bases, the J end by 6 bases, with 14 bases between. The CDR3 covers 15 residues. CDR3 region: CASSIRQGMLQPQHF. CDR3 nucleotides: TGTGCCAGTAGTATACGGCAGGGGATGCTTCAGCCCCAGCATTTT.

The rearrangement uses TRBV6-8 and TRBJ2-6, with 7 nucleotides matching TRBD1. V lost 4 bases to trimming and J lost 6 bases; unmatched junction nucleotides: 18. Germline CDR1 MNHGY, CDR2 SAAAGT. CDR3 length: 19 amino acids. The CDR3 coding sequence is TGTGCCAGCAGTTTAAAACAGGGGACATGGGGGCCTGCGGCCAACGTCCTGACTTTC. Translation gives CASSLKQGTWGPAANVLTF.

The V and J genes are TRBV14 and TRBJ2-7; D assignment may be TRBD1 or TRBD2 (5 bases each). V was clipped by 0 bases and J by 4 bases, with 13 bases between them. CDR1 and CDR2 (germline): SGHDN, FVKESK. The CDR3 is 15 amino acids. CDR3 bases: TGTGCCAGCAGCCAAGAGGTCCAGGGACCATACGAGCAGTACTTC. Amino acids: CASSQEVQGPYEQYF.

The chain employs TRBV12-5 and TRBJ1-2, with D uncertain. Trimming cost V 0 bases and J 0 bases, with 17 bases left between them. This CDR3 is 18 amino acids long. Looked up from germline, CDR1 is LGHNT and CDR2 is FRNRAP. The CDR3 DNA follows: TGTGCTAGTGGTTTGGTAAGCGTAACCGGGTCGGCTAACTATGGCTACACCTTC. It yields the protein CASGLVSVTGSANYGYTF.

The rearrangement joins TRBV6-8 to TRBJ2-5; 9 bases are shared with TRBD2. Germline values: CDR1 MNHGY, CDR2 SAAAGT. The CDR3 runs to 14 residues. V was pared by 5 bases and J by 1 base, with 2 bases of the junction left unmatched. The CDR3 region is CASSAAGGQETQYF. Written as DNA, the CDR3 is TGTGCCAGCAGTGCAGCGGGGGGCCAAGAGACCCAGTACTTC.

This chain uses TRBV11-3 with TRBJ2-3, with D tentatively TRBD1 or TRBD2 (5 bases each). CDR3 size: 14 residues. Trimming took 4 bases from V and 5 from J, leaving 13 bases between them. Germline values: CDR1 SGHNT, CDR2 YENEEA. CDR3 DNA: TGTGCCAGCAGCTCGACAGAGGGTGTAGATACGCAGTATTTT. Protein: CASSSTEGVDTQYF. Using reference TRBV11-3 and TRBJ2-3 for the parts outside the CDR3, the full variable domain is EAGVVQSPRYKIIEKKQPVAFWCNPISGHNTLYWYLQNLGQGPELLIRYENEEAVDDSQLPKDRFSAERLKGVDSTLKIQPAELGDSAVYLCASSSTEGVDTQYFGPGTRLTVL.

This sequence joins TRBV6-7 and TRBJ2-1, with D unclear. TRBV6-7 is an ORF; its function is uncertain. Trimming removed 10 bases at V and 10 bases at J, with 14 bases between. The CDR3 has 11 residues. The CDR3: CAIQGNGEQFF. CDR3 bases: TGTGCCATACAAGGAAATGGCGAGCAGTTCTTC.

The rearrangement uses TRBV5-1 and TRBJ2-5, with 8 positions matching TRBD1. CDR3 size: 14 residues. Per the germline V gene, CDR1 is SGHRS and CDR2 is YFSETQ. V lost 4 bases and J lost 1; bases outside the gene matches: 3. The CDR3, as DNA: TGCGCCAGCAGCATACAGGGGGTCCAAGAGACCCAGTACTTC. This translates into CASSIQGVQETQYF.

V gene TRBV7-2 combines with J gene TRBJ1-6; a possible D gene is TRBD1 (5 bases). Trimming removed 1 base from V and 7 bases from J, with 5 bases in between. The V gene's germline CDR1 is SGHTA and CDR2 FQGNSA. The CDR3 sequence is 13 residues long. Written as DNA, the CDR3 is TGTGCCAGCAGCTTAGGACAGAATTCACCCCTCCACTTT. Protein: CASSLGQNSPLHF. Looking up the rest from reference TRBV7-2 and TRBJ1-6 gives the full variable domain: GAGVSQSPSNKVTEKGKDVELRCDPISGHTALYWYRQSLGQGLEFLIYFQGNSAPDKSGLPSDRFSAERTGGSVSTLTIQRTQQEDSAVYLCASSLGQNSPLHFGNGTRLTVT.

This clone appeared a single time. The rearrangement joins TRBV19 to TRBJ2-2; the match to TRBD2 covers 7 bases. Germline assignment: CDR1 LNHDA and CDR2 SQIVND (reference sequence). The CDR3 length is 12 residues. V lost 8 bases and J lost 6; bases outside the gene matches: 3. The DNA for the CDR3 is TGTGCCAGTTCAGGGAGGGCCGGGGAGCTGTTTTTT. This translates into CASSGRAGELFF.